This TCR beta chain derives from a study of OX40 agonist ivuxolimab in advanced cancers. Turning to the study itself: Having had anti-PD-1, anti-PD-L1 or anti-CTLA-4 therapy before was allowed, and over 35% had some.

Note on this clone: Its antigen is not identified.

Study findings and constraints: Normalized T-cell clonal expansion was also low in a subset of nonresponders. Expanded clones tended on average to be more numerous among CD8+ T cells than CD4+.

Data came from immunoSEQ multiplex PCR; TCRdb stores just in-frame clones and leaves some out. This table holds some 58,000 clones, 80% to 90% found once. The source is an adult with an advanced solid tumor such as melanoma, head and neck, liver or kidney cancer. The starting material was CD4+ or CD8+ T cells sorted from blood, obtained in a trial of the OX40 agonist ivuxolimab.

CDR3: CASSEDIGGYTF. The CDR3 DNA reads TGTGCCAGCAGTGAAGACATCGGGGGCTACACCTTC. The chain joins TRBV2 to TRBJ1-2; D is unresolved. Per germline, CDR1 SNHLY and CDR2 FYNNEI. Trimming pared 1 base from V and 8 bases from J, leaving 8 bases between. The CDR3 loop spans 12 amino acids.